One sample yielded the 26 T cell receptor beta chains listed below, sequenced in a study of graft-versus-host responses after intestinal transplantation. Antigens for these TCRs are unknown. Using immunoSEQ multiplex PCR, the repertoire was profiled, and TCRdb retains in-frame clones only, with some absent. There are 25,000 to 35,000 clones in the sample; around 85% occur only once, and around a fifth lies in the top ten. The sample was unstimulated CD8+ T cells sorted from spleen or lymph node cells, taken before intestinal transplant. These receptors were obtained from a human donor who received an intestinal transplant.

This clone occurred a few times. The chain has TRBV28 and TRBJ2-1; 10 nucleotides align to TRBD1. The J segment lost 0 bases and the V segment lost 3 bases, leaving 14 bases of the junction unmatched. The CDR3 extends over 20 amino acids. CDR1 and CDR2 (germline): MDHEN, SYDVKM. The CDR3 sequence: CASSFPGTGEAKSSYNEQFF. Here the CDR3 DNA reads TGTGCCAGCAGTTTCCCCGGGACAGGGGAGGCGAAGAGCTCCTACAATGAGCAGTTCTTC.

J is TRBJ2-1 and V is TRBV13; possibly TRBD2 for D (6 bases). This CDR3 spans 15 amino acids. Looked up from germline, CDR1 is PRHDT and CDR2 is FYEKMQ (reference sequence). The V and J ends lost 5 bases and 7 bases respectively, with 18 bases between them. CDR3 in amino acids: CASSPEGMGRNEQFF. The CDR3 bases are TGTGCCAGCAGCCCCGAGGGAATGGGGAGGAATGAGCAGTTCTTC.

The gene calls are TRBV4-1 and TRBJ2-7; 9 bases are a match to TRBD1. Germline V gene sequence: CDR1 MGHRA, CDR2 YSYEKL. The length of the CDR3 is 17 residues. Unmatched junction bases numbered 8, after V lost 0 bases and J lost 2 bases. DNA of the CDR3: TGCGCCAGCAGCCAAGATAGGAGTGGACAGGGGACCTACGAGCAGTACTTC. Translated, it gives CASSQDRSGQGTYEQYF.

The chain employs TRBV27 and TRBJ2-7; TRBD1 matches at 11 bases. V lost 7 bases and J lost 5; bases outside the gene matches: 10. This CDR3 spans 15 amino acids. Germline V gene lookup returns CDR1 MNHEY and CDR2 SMNVEV (reference sequence). The CDR3: CASNLRGTGGDEQYF. In DNA, the CDR3 is TGTGCCAGCAACCTACGCGGGACAGGGGGTGACGAGCAGTACTTC.

This chain links TRBV5-6 with TRBJ2-2, with D perhaps TRBD2 (6 bases). V was cut by 0 bases and J by 9 bases, with 9 bases left in between. The germline V gene has CDR1 SGHDT and CDR2 YYEEEE. This CDR3 contains 13 residues. The CDR3, as DNA: TGTGCCAGCAGCTTGGGGGACTCAAGGGAGCTGTTTTTT. Amino acid sequence: CASSLGDSRELFF.

The J gene is TRBJ1-4, the V gene TRBV19, with TRBD1 matching 10 bases. CDR1 is LNHDA and CDR2 is SQIVND in the germline V gene (reference sequence). The CDR3 consists of 15 residues. The V and J ends lost 5 bases and 5 bases, in that order; junction bases with no gene match: 5. CDR3: CASSVRDRGNEKLFF. The CDR3 coding sequence is TGTGCCAGTAGTGTTCGGGACAGGGGAAATGAAAAACTGTTTTTT.

The chain employs TRBV13 and TRBJ1-3; maybe TRBD1 (5 bases). Germline CDR1 reads PRHDT; CDR2 reads FYEKMQ (reference sequence). The V and J ends lost 5 bases and 8 bases respectively, with 13 bases between them. The CDR3 length is 13 residues. In DNA, the CDR3 is TGTGCCAGCAGCGTCAGGGAAGCCCACACCATATATTTT. Its translation is CASSVREAHTIYF.

This clone came up once. J is TRBJ2-1 and V is TRBV16; 8 nucleotides line up with TRBD1. V lost 3 bases and J lost 12; bases outside the gene matches: 16. The CDR3 length is 16 residues. The germline V gene encodes CDR1 KGHSY and CDR2 FQNENV. The CDR3 protein is CASSHHGTGPYSGQFF. As DNA, the CDR3 is TGTGCCAGCAGCCACCACGGGACAGGACCCTATTCAGGGCAGTTCTTC.

The chain uses TRBV29-1 and TRBJ2-7; no definite D call. Germline V gene sequence: CDR1 SQVTM, CDR2 ANQGSEA. This CDR3 is 14 amino acids long. The ends were cut back, 0 bases at V and 1 base at J, with 10 bases in the middle. CDR3 amino acids: CSVEDEAFSYEQYF. CDR3 nucleotides: TGCAGCGTTGAAGATGAAGCGTTTTCCTACGAGCAGTACTTC.

In its sample, this clone was seen a few times. One end of the junction does not line up with germline, which may come from a read error. This chain joins TRBV5-3 and TRBJ1-1, with D possibly matching TRBD1 (5 bases). TRBV5-3 is given ORF status, its function remaining uncertain. This CDR3 spans 15 amino acids. CDR3: CASSLHGGLNTEAFF. The CDR3 coding sequence is TGTGCCAGCAGCTTGCACGGGGGATTGAACACTGAAGCTTTCTTT.

The rearrangement uses TRBV28 and TRBJ2-5, with TRBD2 matching over 12 bases. The V gene end was trimmed by 3 bases and the J gene end by 5 bases; junction bases not matched to a gene: 16. The CDR3 consists of 19 residues. Germline CDR1 MDHEN, CDR2 SYDVKM. CDR3 in amino acids: CASSFDYGLAGGRWETQYF. In nucleotides, the CDR3 is TGTGCCAGCAGTTTTGACTACGGGCTAGCGGGAGGGCGGTGGGAGACCCAGTACTTC.

The chain couples TRBV21-1 to TRBJ2-2; no DNA check was done on the table's D call, TRBD2. TRBV21-1 is assigned pseudogene status. This CDR3 is built from 14 residues. The CDR3 DNA reads TGTGCCAGTTGGACTAGCGGGAGGGCCGGGGAGCTGTTTTTT. Translating it yields CASWTSGRAGELFF.

The gene calls are TRBV11-2 and TRBJ2-7; D remains ambiguous. This CDR3 is built from 13 residues. Per germline, CDR1 SGHAT and CDR2 FQNNGV. V gave up 0 bases and J gave up 4 bases, with 7 bases separating them. The CDR3 DNA reads as TGTGCCAGCAGCTTAGAGGAGCCGTACGAGCAGTACTTC. Encoded protein: CASSLEEPYEQYF.

This clone has only a few counts. The chain links TRBV27 to TRBJ2-1, with no clear D. The V gene's germline CDR1 is MNHEY and CDR2 SMNVEV (reference sequence). Trimming removed 8 bases at V and 7 bases at J, with 15 bases between. The CDR3 totals 13 residues. CDR3 protein: CASSLPPFNEQFF. CDR3 DNA: TGTGCCAGCTCCCTTCCCCCGTTTAATGAGCAGTTCTTC.

The gene calls are TRBV19 and TRBJ1-1; no definite D call. V lost 5 bases and J lost 5, with 12 bases in between. The CDR3 runs to 13 residues. Germline-derived CDR1 and CDR2 are LNHDA and SQIVND (reference sequence). The CDR3 region is CASSPRGDTEAFF. In DNA, the CDR3 is TGTGCCAGTAGTCCCCGCGGAGATACTGAAGCTTTCTTT.

V and J are TRBV27 and TRBJ2-7; 9 bases map to TRBD1. With V trimmed by 5 bases and J by 5 bases, 7 bases remained unmatched. Germline assignment: CDR1 MNHEY and CDR2 SMNVEV (reference sequence). The CDR3 is 14 residues long. The CDR3 loop reads CASSDTGGADEQYF. CDR3 bases: TGTGCCAGCAGTGACACAGGGGGCGCGGACGAGCAGTACTTC.

V and J are TRBV13 and TRBJ2-1, with 9 positions matching TRBD2. Germline V lookup: CDR1 PRHDT, CDR2 FYEKMQ (reference sequence). Trimming took 4 bases from V and 1 from J; bases not matched to a gene: 20. The length of the CDR3 is 21 residues. The CDR3 coding sequence is TGTGCCAGCAGCTCCCGAAGATTAGGTACTAGCGGGCTGAGGTCCTACAATGAGCAGTTCTTC. Protein: CASSSRRLGTSGLRSYNEQFF.

V usage is TRBV11-2 and J usage is TRBJ2-5; no reliable D call. V was pared by 1 base and J by 5 bases, with 11 bases between. From germline, CDR1 is SGHAT and CDR2 FQNNGV. CDR3 length: 14 amino acids. CDR3 residues: CASSLVSWAETQYF. The CDR3 DNA is TGTGCCAGCAGCTTAGTATCGTGGGCTGAGACCCAGTACTTC.

The V gene is TRBV4-1, the J gene TRBJ1-2; 10 positions match TRBD1. Germline trimming cut 4 bases from V and 4 bases from J; bases unmatched to any gene: 6. CDR1 and CDR2 from the germline V gene are MGHRA and YSYEKL. This CDR3 is built from 15 residues. The CDR3 DNA is TGCGCCAGCAGCCCATGGGACAGGGGCACCTATGGCTACACCTTC. It translates to CASSPWDRGTYGYTF.

The chain couples TRBV2 to TRBJ2-3; a possible D gene is TRBD1 (6 bases). The V end lost 4 bases, the J end lost 0 bases, and 14 bases lay between the germline ends. The CDR3 totals 16 residues. The germline CDR1 and CDR2 sequences are SNHLY and FYNNEI. DNA of the CDR3: TGTGCCAGCAGTGCGCCAGTGAGGGGGAGCACAGATACGCAGTATTTT. Its translation is CASSAPVRGSTDTQYF.

V gene TRBV9 combines with J gene TRBJ2-3; 9 bases match TRBD2. The germline V gene encodes CDR1 SGDLS and CDR2 YYNGEE. The CDR3 sequence is 15 residues long. Germline trimming cut 3 bases from V and 1 base from J; bases unmatched to any gene: 3. CDR3 protein: CASSARTSGTDTQYF. CDR3 in DNA: TGTGCCAGCAGCGCCCGGACTAGCGGCACAGATACGCAGTATTTT.

This clone was detected once. V is TRBV6-5 and J is TRBJ2-3, with 11 nucleotides matching TRBD1. V shed 3 bases and J 0 bases; nucleotides not matched to a gene: 2. CDR1 is MNHEY, CDR2 SVGAGI, per germline. This CDR3 has 16 residues. The DNA for the CDR3 is TGTGCCAGCAGTTATGGGACAGGGGGAAGCACAGATACGCAGTATTTT. Translating gives CASSYGTGGSTDTQYF.

By sample share, this clone is large. The chain couples TRBV27 to TRBJ1-1, with a weak D call TRBD1 (6 bases). With 3 bases removed from V and 7 bases from J, the gap between germline ends came to 15 bases. The CDR3 spans 14 residues. Germline CDR1 and CDR2: MNHEY and SMNVEV (reference sequence). CDR3 sequence (DNA): TGTGCCAGCAGTTTCCAGGGGCCTAGGGGTGAAGCTTTCTTT. It is translated as CASSFQGPRGEAFF.

The J gene is TRBJ1-6, the V gene TRBV5-3, with TRBD1 matching 8 bases. TRBV5-3 is known as an ORF, though its function is uncertain. The junction had 10 bases not matched to a gene; V was cut back by 0 bases and J by 2 bases. CDR3 length equals 19 residues. The CDR3 DNA is TGTGCCAGAAGCTTGGGAACACTCGGACAGGGTACCTATAATTCACCCCTCCACTTT. This encodes CARSLGTLGQGTYNSPLHF.

Here the CDR3 DNA reads TGTGCCAGCCCGAAAGAGGGGGCCACCGGGGAGCTGTTTTTT. It translates to CASPKEGATGELFF. The chain uses TRBV28 and TRBJ2-2; 7 bases are shared with TRBD1. The CDR3 spans 14 residues. The J segment lost 4 bases and the V segment lost 8 bases, leaving 7 bases of the junction unmatched. The germline V gene has CDR1 MDHEN and CDR2 SYDVKM.

Ten or more counts support this clone. V usage is TRBV7-9 and J usage is TRBJ1-3; TRBD1 agrees at 7 bases. V lost 3 bases, J lost 4 bases, and 9 bases stayed unmatched. The CDR3 is 16 amino acids. The germline gives CDR1 SEHNR, CDR2 FQNEAQ (reference sequence). This chain's CDR3 is CASSLSTGWEGNTIYF. For the CDR3, the DNA is TGTGCCAGCAGCTTGTCGACAGGGTGGGAAGGAAACACCATATATTTT.